Here is one T cell receptor beta chain with its context. Its matching antigen is unknown. The CDR3 has 17 residues. V lost 4 bases, J lost 4 bases, and 19 bases lay in between. Germline V gene lookup returns CDR1 LGHNA and CDR2 YSLEER. The data are from a study of cytomegalovirus exposure and HLA in healthy donors. As for the study in general: There were approximately 85 million unique TCRs (from HLA-typed donors) in an early data release. Study-level points and caveats: For most TCR beta V segments, an earlier analysis put the productive rate at about 87% or about 30% of the time. Investigators reported 150 to 200 TCR beta chains as tied to cytomegalovirus. Later analysis indicated greater clonal expansion among HLA-associated TCR beta chains than among equally common other chains.

It was with 60 Vbeta and 13 Jbeta primers that the PCR ran. Sequencing was performed with immunoSEQ multiplex PCR; in TCRdb, only in-frame clones are kept and a portion is missing. Its table lists 100,000 to 150,000 clones. The source material was PBMCs. The rearrangement links TRBV4-3 to TRBJ2-2; possible D gene TRBD2, 5 bases. The TCR sequence derives from a woman aged 35 to 49 in good health and CMV-seronegative. CDR3 nucleotides: TGCGCCAGCAGCCTCCTAGCCCATAAGACCAGCACCGGGGAGCTGTTTTTT. It codes for CASSLLAHKTSTGELFF.